These 10 T cell receptor beta chains share one sample of origin, sequenced in a study of blood T cells in healthy people across ages. Primers used in a second PCR of about 6 to 11 cycles were a sample-barcoded 5' primer and a J-beta primer mix. TCRdb called the 5' RACE reads again in MiXCR, with one record for every CDR3 protein. Among 980,000 or so distinct CDR3 sequences listed, around 49% were seen once. Sequencing was carried out using blood. Source of these receptors: a man in his thirties or forties in good health.

CDR3 in amino acids: CASSADRGPTFYEQYF. The CDR3 DNA is TGTGCCAGCAGTGCCGACAGGGGGCCAACTTTCTACGAGCAGTACTTC. The chain has TRBV6-1 and TRBJ2-7; 10 bases align to TRBD1. The CDR3 loop spans 16 amino acids. The junction had 9 bases not matched to a gene; V was cut back by 4 bases and J by 3 bases. Per germline, CDR1 MNHNS and CDR2 SASEGT.

The CDR3 here is CASSYSNTANEQYF. The CDR3 nucleotides read TGTGCCAGCAGTTACTCGAATACGGCCAATGAGCAGTACTTC. The V gene is TRBV6-5, the J gene TRBJ2-1; D not certain. The assigned J gene may be wrong: the sequence end matches TRBJ2-7 better. This CDR3 region has 14 residues. Germline CDR1 and CDR2: MNHEY and SVGAGI.

This clonotype came up a few times. V gene TRBV27 combines with J gene TRBJ2-5; perhaps TRBD2 as D (5 bases). CDR1 and CDR2 from the germline V gene are MNHEY and SMNVEV (reference sequence). With 3 bases removed from V and 3 bases from J, the gap between germline ends came to 8 bases. The CDR3 is 13 amino acids. This CDR3 reads CASSLVGEETQYF. The CDR3 nucleotides are TGTGCCAGCAGTTTGGTGGGAGAAGAGACCCAGTACTTC.

V and J are TRBV15 and TRBJ1-1; a weak D match, TRBD1 (5 bases). Germline V gene data show CDR1 as LNHNV and CDR2 as YYDKDF (reference sequence). V lost 1 base and J lost 5, with 11 bases in between. The CDR3 is 14 amino acids. The CDR3 bases are TGTGCCACCAGCAGAGGAGGCAGGGTTACTGAAGCTTTCTTT. It yields the protein CATSRGGRVTEAFF.

This clonotype was detected a few times. V gene TRBV12-3 or TRBV12-4 combines with J gene TRBJ2-4; TRBD1 agrees at 7 bases. This CDR3 has 14 amino acids. Trimming cost V 5 bases and J 15 bases; bases outside gene matches: 16. The CDR3 DNA reads TGTGCCAGCAGTGTAGGTGCCAAAGGGACAGAATCGTACTTC. It yields the protein CASSVGAKGTESYF.

The chain employs TRBV29-1 and TRBJ1-2; maybe TRBD1 (6 bases). The CDR3 covers 13 residues. The V gene lost 8 bases and the J gene lost 8 bases, with 21 bases spanning the gap. Germline CDR1 SQVTM, CDR2 ANQGSEA. The CDR3 bases are TGCAGCTTCGTCCGGGGGCGCGAGGGCGGCTACACCTTC. Protein sequence: CSFVRGREGGYTF.

This clonotype was detected only a few times. This sequence joins TRBV2 and TRBJ2-2; tentatively, D is TRBD1 (6 bases). The CDR3 is made up of 15 amino acids. Germline CDR1 is SNHLY and CDR2 is FYNNEI. Trimming stripped 7 bases from V and 2 bases from J, with 14 bases between. This CDR3 is CASTSTGFNTGELFF. The CDR3 bases are TGTGCCAGCACTAGCACAGGGTTCAACACCGGGGAGCTGTTTTTT.

V usage is TRBV7-2 and J usage is TRBJ2-5; no clear D gene. The J call could be wrong; TRBJ2-7 is a better fit for the DNA end. Germline values: CDR1 SGHTA, CDR2 FQGNSA. The CDR3 runs 12 residues. The CDR3 DNA is TGTGCCAGCAGCTTAGTAGGTCACGAGCAGTACTTC. It yields the protein CASSLVGHEQYF.

This clonotype was counted only a few times. The germline gene is not matched at one end of the junction; a read error may be the cause. This rearrangement joins TRBV29-1 to TRBJ2-7; the D is unclear. Per germline, CDR1 SQVTM and CDR2 ANQGSEA. The CDR3 runs to 13 residues. This CDR3 is CSVVSEKTYVQYF. CDR3 nucleotides: TGCAGCGTTGTTTCGGAGAAGACCTACGTGCAGTACTTC.

In this sample, this clonotype turned up a few times. This rearrangement joins TRBV20-1 to TRBJ2-7, with TRBD1 matching 7 bases. CDR1 is DFQATT and CDR2 is SNEGSKA in the germline V gene (reference sequence). This CDR3 comprises 14 residues. V gave up 4 bases and J gave up 4 bases; unmatched junction bases: 10. The CDR3 sequence is CSANYPGQSYEQYF. The CDR3 coding sequence is TGCAGTGCTAACTACCCGGGACAGTCTTACGAGCAGTACTTC.